This passage covers 20 T cell receptor beta chains from one sample sequenced in a study of CD8+CD57+ T cells in acquired aplastic anemia. TCR beta VDJ and CDR3 were profiled, and genomic DNA was the template. TCRdb recomputed calls from the reads with MiXCR, one row per CDR3 protein. The sample includes fewer than 200,000 distinct CDR3 sequences, 35% to 55% of them seen just once. The specimen was sorted CD4+, CD8+, or CD8+CD57+ T cells (not recorded which) from PBMCs. Source of these receptors: a human donor in good health.

The chain links TRBV20-1 to TRBJ2-7; TRBD2 matches at 12 bases. The CDR3 has 15 residues. Germline trimming cut 1 base from V and 2 bases from J; bases unmatched to any gene: 3. Germline CDR1 DFQATT, CDR2 SNEGSKA (reference sequence). CDR3 amino acids: CSARGTSGGTYEQYF. The CDR3 DNA is TGCAGTGCTAGAGGTACTAGCGGGGGGACCTACGAGCAGTACTTC.

This clonotype occurred many times. V usage is TRBV4-2 and J usage is TRBJ2-5; 11 bases agree with TRBD2. V dropped 6 bases and J dropped 5; count of bases not matched to a gene: 5. Germline CDR1 LGHNA, CDR2 YNFKEQ. CDR3 size: 14 residues. The CDR3 spells CASSPSGGKETQYF. Written as DNA, the CDR3 is TGTGCCAGCAGTCCTAGCGGGGGGAAGGAGACCCAGTACTTC.

The chain has TRBV10-1 and TRBJ1-1; possibly TRBD1 for D (6 bases). The germline V and J ends were trimmed by 5 bases and 3 bases, with 10 bases remaining between them. This CDR3 contains 13 residues. CDR1 WNHNN and CDR2 SYGVQD come from the germline V gene (reference sequence). This CDR3 is CASSTGWDTEAFF. Written as DNA, the CDR3 is TGCGCCAGCAGTACAGGGTGGGACACTGAAGCTTTCTTT.

The rearrangement links TRBV25-1 to TRBJ2-1; 12 nucleotides align to TRBD2. Germline CDR1 reads MGHDK; CDR2 reads SYGVNS. The V gene end was trimmed by 5 bases and the J gene end by 4 bases; junction bases not matched to a gene: 18. This CDR3 is 20 amino acids long. Here the CDR3 DNA reads TGTGCCAGCAGTCTTACGACTAGCGGGAGTAAATCCCACAATTACAATGAGCAGTTCTTC. Translation gives CASSLTTSGSKSHNYNEQFF. The full variable domain, completed using reference TRBV25-1 and TRBJ2-1, is EADIYQTPRYLVIGTGKKITLECSQTMGHDKMYWYQQDPGMELHLIHYSYGVNSTEKGDLSSESTVSRIRTEHFPLTLESARPSHTSQYLCASSLTTSGSKSHNYNEQFFGPGTRLTVL.

This clonotype was counted at least ten times. The chain carries TRBV11-2 and TRBJ2-1, with TRBD2 matching 7 bases. Germline loops: CDR1 SGHAT, CDR2 FQNNGV. CDR3 length: 18 amino acids. V was clipped by 5 bases and J by 8 bases; unmatched bases: 21. The CDR3 sequence is CASSLGRGGVGRGHEQFF. CDR3 nucleotide sequence: TGTGCCAGCAGCCTCGGGCGCGGGGGTGTGGGCCGGGGTCATGAGCAGTTCTTC.

V gene TRBV7-2 combines with J gene TRBJ2-5; 8 bases align to TRBD2. CDR3 size: 15 residues. The V gene's germline CDR1 is SGHTA and CDR2 FQGNSA. V lost 0 bases and J lost 7; bases outside the gene matches: 7. CDR3 protein: CASSLAPGGAGTQYF. The DNA of the CDR3 is TGTGCCAGCAGCTTAGCCCCCGGGGGGGCGGGGACCCAGTACTTC.

J is TRBJ1-1 and V is TRBV7-9; tentative D call: TRBD1 (6 bases). V lost 0 bases and J lost 11, with 13 bases in between. The CDR3 runs to 13 residues. From germline, CDR1 is SEHNR and CDR2 FQNEAQ (reference sequence). The CDR3: CASSLAQGRGAFF. As DNA, the CDR3 is TGTGCCAGCAGCTTAGCGCAGGGGCGCGGGGCTTTCTTT.

This clonotype was seen only once. The V and J genes are TRBV7-8 and TRBJ2-1, with D perhaps TRBD1 or TRBD2 (5 bases each). Trimming stripped 6 bases from V and 3 bases from J, with 15 bases between. Germline values: CDR1 SGHVS, CDR2 FQNEAQ. The CDR3 consists of 15 residues. CDR3 DNA: TGTGCCAGCAGTCGTGAGTTGGGGGTCTACAATGAGCAGTTCTTC. Protein: CASSRELGVYNEQFF.

The chain uses TRBV7-2 and TRBJ2-7; 8 bases agree with TRBD2. Unmatched junction bases numbered 6, after V lost 5 bases and J lost 0 bases. Germline V lookup: CDR1 SGHTA, CDR2 FQGNSA. This CDR3 contains 15 residues. The CDR3 region is CASSPSGRGSYEQYF. The DNA for the CDR3 is TGTGCCAGCAGCCCGAGCGGGAGAGGCTCCTACGAGCAGTACTTC.

This chain connects TRBV20-1 to TRBJ1-5; D remains ambiguous. The germline gives CDR1 DFQATT, CDR2 SNEGSKA (reference sequence). This CDR3 has 14 residues. With 2 bases removed from V and 0 bases from J, the gap between germline ends came to 8 bases. The CDR3 is CSARKKASNQPQHF. The CDR3 DNA reads as TGCAGTGCTAGAAAGAAGGCTAGCAATCAGCCCCAGCATTTT.

This clonotype has ten or more counts. J is TRBJ2-5 and V is TRBV7-2; TRBD1 or TRBD2 may be the D gene (5 bases each). Germline assignment: CDR1 SGHTA and CDR2 FQGNSA. This CDR3 has 14 amino acids. Deletions cut 1 base from V and 7 bases from J, with 13 bases between. CDR3 DNA: TGTGCCAGCAGCTTAGGACTACAGGTTACGACCCAGTACTTC. Amino acids: CASSLGLQVTTQYF.

This clonotype was counted ten times or more. V and J are TRBV7-8 and TRBJ1-1; D call uncertain. The germline gives CDR1 SGHVS, CDR2 FQNEAQ. Trimming left V 1 base short and J 3 bases short, with 6 bases between. The CDR3 length is 13 residues. The CDR3 DNA is TGTGCCAGCAGCTTAGTAGGGTACACTGAAGCTTTCTTT. Amino acid sequence: CASSLVGYTEAFF.

On this clonotype: A read error is likely, as this CDR3 ends without the conserved phenylalanine or tryptophan. The chain uses TRBV10-1 and TRBJ2-7, with 8 positions matching TRBD1. The germline V gene has CDR1 WNHNN and CDR2 SYGVQD (reference sequence). The CDR3 runs 14 residues. The junction had 3 bases not matched to a gene; V was cut back by 3 bases and J by 2 bases. CDR3 coding DNA: TGCGCCAGCAGTGAAGACAGGGGCCCCTACGAGCAGTACCTC. It encodes CASSEDRGPYEQYL.

Worth noting for this clonotype: This CDR3 fails to terminate in the conserved phenylalanine or tryptophan, so it likely reflects a read error. The rearrangement joins TRBV29-1 to TRBJ2-5; no definite D call. Germline-derived CDR1 and CDR2 are SQVTM and ANQGSEA. The CDR3 is made up of 11 amino acids. Trimming removed 2 bases from V and 9 bases from J, with 10 bases in between. This chain's CDR3 is CSVEYVQAQYS. The CDR3 DNA is TGCAGCGTTGAATACGTCCAGGCCCAGTACTCC.

This clonotype came up a few times. The V gene is TRBV10-2, the J gene TRBJ1-3, with 9 bases that match TRBD1. The trim removed 7 bases at V and 2 bases at J, leaving 9 bases unmatched. The germline V gene encodes CDR1 WSHSY and CDR2 SAAADI. This CDR3 comprises 16 residues. The CDR3 here is CASKRTGELAGNTIYF. Here the CDR3 DNA reads TGCGCCAGCAAGAGGACAGGGGAGTTGGCTGGAAACACCATATATTTT.

Many counts were recorded for this clonotype. J is TRBJ2-5 and V is TRBV7-8, with D unresolved. The CDR3 runs to 16 residues. Trimming took 1 base from V and 3 from J, leaving 15 bases between them. CDR1 is SGHVS, CDR2 FQNEAQ, per germline. This chain's CDR3 is CASSLVFRAEKETQYF. The DNA for the CDR3 is TGTGCCAGCAGCTTAGTTTTCCGGGCCGAGAAAGAGACCCAGTACTTC.

This clonotype has at least ten counts. The chain links TRBV7-2 to TRBJ1-3; D remains unclear. There are 18 residues in the CDR3. Germline lookup yields CDR1 SGHTA and CDR2 FQGNSA. Trimming pared 1 base from V and 0 bases from J, leaving 16 bases between. CDR3 residues: CASSLGRYSAGSGNTIYF. CDR3 sequence (DNA): TGTGCCAGCAGCTTAGGGCGGTATTCCGCCGGCTCTGGAAACACCATATATTTT.

J is TRBJ2-3 and V is TRBV15, with D possibly called TRBD1 or TRBD2 (5 bases each). With 4 bases removed from V and 2 bases from J, the gap between germline ends came to 10 bases. CDR1 LNHNV and CDR2 YYDKDF come from the germline V gene (reference sequence). The CDR3 spans 14 residues. CDR3: CATSTGTFTDTQYF. Written as DNA, the CDR3 is TGTGCCACCAGCACGGGGACGTTCACAGATACGCAGTATTTT.

V gene TRBV19 combines with J gene TRBJ2-3; the match to TRBD1 covers 7 bases. V was clipped by 9 bases and J by 2 bases; unmatched bases: 8. The length of the CDR3 is 14 residues. Germline V gene lookup returns CDR1 LNHDA and CDR2 SQIVND (reference sequence). Here the CDR3 reads CASNPGQNTDTQYF. CDR3 nucleotide sequence: TGTGCCAGCAACCCGGGACAGAACACAGATACGCAGTATTTT.

With regard to this clonotype: Since no conserved phenylalanine or tryptophan closes the CDR3, a read error is the likely cause. The DNA is left out, because the CDR3 cannot be placed on it with certainty; the CDR3 is given as TCRdb lists it. This chain links TRBV29-1 with TRBJ1-1; the tabulated D call, TRBD1, remains unverified against the DNA. The CDR3 totals 8 residues, both ends included. The germline V gene has CDR1 SQVTM and CDR2 ANQGSEA. CDR3 loop: CSVKLEGA.